Presented here are 15 T cell receptor beta chains from one specimen sequenced in a study of cytomegalovirus exposure and HLA in healthy donors. In the PCR, 60 Vbeta and 13 Jbeta primers were used. Profiling relied on immunoSEQ multiplex PCR, and the TCRdb table lists in-frame clones only, not all of them. The profile shows some 180,000 clones, 75% to 90% of them singletons. The sequencing sample was made of PBMCs. These receptors were obtained from a boy between 2 and 10 years old in good health and CMV-seronegative.

The CDR3 DNA reads TGTGCCAGCAGTGAACAGGGGTCGAACACCGGGGAGCTGTTTTTT. As protein: CASSEQGSNTGELFF. This sequence joins TRBV6-1 and TRBJ2-2; D is possibly TRBD1 (6 bases). The CDR3 has 15 amino acids. Trimming took off 2 bases at V and 0 bases at J, with 7 bases between the two ends. Germline values: CDR1 MNHNS, CDR2 SASEGT.

The chain couples TRBV7-8 to TRBJ2-2; TRBD2 aligns across 7 bases. This CDR3 contains 18 residues. J gave up 0 bases and V 5 bases, and 12 bases lay outside the gene matches. Germline V gene lookup returns CDR1 SGHVS and CDR2 FQNEAQ. Here the CDR3 DNA reads TGTGCCAGCAGCCCCCCGGGCGGGAGTCGGACGAACACCGGGGAGCTGTTTTTT. Its protein product is CASSPPGGSRTNTGELFF.

In this sample, this clone turned up a few times. The chain recombines TRBV6-5 with TRBJ1-4, with TRBD1 as a possible D gene (5 bases). The CDR3 length is 13 residues. With 7 bases removed from V and 8 bases from J, the gap between germline ends came to 14 bases. Per germline, CDR1 MNHEY and CDR2 SVGAGI. CDR3 DNA: TGTGCCAGCATCAATCCTGGGGGGGAAAAACTGTTTTTT. Encoded protein: CASINPGGEKLFF.

The chain combines TRBV28 with TRBJ1-2; TRBD1 is a possible D gene (6 bases). Trimming removed 3 bases from V and 8 bases from J, with 13 bases in between. This CDR3 has 13 amino acids. The V gene's germline CDR1 is MDHEN and CDR2 SYDVKM. CDR3 sequence reads: CASSFTGTGGYTF. The CDR3 DNA sequence: TGTGCCAGCAGTTTCACAGGGACGGGCGGCTACACCTTC.

The chain couples TRBV2 to TRBJ1-2; D may be TRBD1 (5 bases). The length of the CDR3 is 11 residues. Germline CDR1 is SNHLY and CDR2 is FYNNEI. The germline V and J ends were trimmed by 6 bases and 8 bases, with 10 bases remaining between them. The CDR3 sequence is CASRVDSGYTF. DNA for the CDR3: TGTGCCAGCAGGGTCGACAGCGGCTACACCTTC.

The V and J genes are TRBV19 and TRBJ1-3; 10 positions match TRBD1. Germline V lookup: CDR1 LNHDA, CDR2 SQIVND (reference sequence). The trim removed 2 bases at V and 0 bases at J, leaving 4 bases unmatched. This CDR3 region has 17 residues. In nucleotides, the CDR3 is TGTGCCAGTAGTATAAGGGGACAGGGGAGCTCTGGAAACACCATATATTTT. This sequence encodes CASSIRGQGSSGNTIYF.

V is TRBV6-5 and J is TRBJ2-1, with 9 bases lining up with TRBD1. V gave up 6 bases and J gave up 6 bases; unmatched junction bases: 6. This CDR3 contains 14 residues. Germline loops: CDR1 MNHEY, CDR2 SVGAGI. CDR3 region: CASSQGTGTNEQFF. The CDR3 nucleotides are TGTGCCAGCAGCCAGGGGACAGGGACCAATGAGCAGTTCTTC.

V usage is TRBV28 and J usage is TRBJ2-1; D perhaps matches TRBD2 (7 bases). CDR1 is MDHEN and CDR2 is SYDVKM in the germline V gene. The CDR3 contains 15 residues. V dropped 7 bases and J dropped 7 bases, with 20 bases sitting between them. CDR3 residues: CASTPFGGRGNEQFF. In DNA form, the CDR3 reads TGTGCCAGCACCCCCTTCGGGGGGCGCGGAAATGAGCAGTTCTTC.

The rearrangement uses TRBV28 and TRBJ2-7; 7 bases line up with TRBD1. The V and J ends lost 3 bases and 6 bases, in that order; junction bases with no gene match: 5. CDR3 length: 13 amino acids. Germline V gene sequence: CDR1 MDHEN, CDR2 SYDVKM. In DNA form, the CDR3 reads TGTGCCAGCAGTTTGCTGAGGGGGCGCGAGCAGTACTTC. Residues: CASSLLRGREQYF.

The V call is TRBV2, the J call TRBJ2-6; TRBD2 might be the D (5 bases). Trimming took 6 bases from V and 0 from J, leaving 12 bases between them. Germline CDR1 is SNHLY and CDR2 is FYNNEI. The CDR3 has 16 amino acids. This CDR3 is CASSGGSLSGANVLTF. In nucleotides, the CDR3 is TGTGCCAGCAGCGGCGGGTCACTCTCTGGGGCCAACGTCCTGACTTTC.

This clone appeared once. This rearrangement joins TRBV5-1 to TRBJ2-1; D may be TRBD1 (6 bases). CDR3 length: 11 amino acids. CDR1 and CDR2 (germline): SGHRS, YFSETQ. Trimming removed 4 bases at V and 9 bases at J, with 8 bases between. CDR3: CASSLDSEQFF. CDR3 bases: TGCGCCAGCAGCCTGGACAGTGAGCAGTTCTTC.

The chain recombines TRBV18 with TRBJ2-7, with D perhaps matching TRBD1 (5 bases). The length of the CDR3 is 13 residues. The germline V gene has CDR1 KGHSH and CDR2 LQKENI. Trimming stripped 2 bases from V and 5 bases from J, with 10 bases between. The DNA of the CDR3 is TGTGCCAGCTCACCAACAGGAAACCACGAGCAGTACTTC. Protein: CASSPTGNHEQYF.

This clone was counted once. The chain couples TRBV19 to TRBJ2-5; D unclear. V gave up 3 bases and J gave up 4 bases, with 12 bases separating them. This CDR3 spans 14 amino acids. Per the germline V gene, CDR1 is LNHDA and CDR2 is SQIVND (reference sequence). The CDR3 protein is CASSMATSGETQYF. The CDR3 region has the DNA TGTGCCAGTAGTATGGCTACCTCGGGAGAGACCCAGTACTTC.

The rearrangement links TRBV28 to TRBJ1-2; D is unclear. The CDR3 consists of 12 residues. V was pared by 3 bases and J by 4 bases, with 6 bases between. Germline V gene lookup returns CDR1 MDHEN and CDR2 SYDVKM. The DNA for the CDR3 is TGTGCCAGCAGTTTGGGCGTCTATGGCTACACCTTC. Translation: CASSLGVYGYTF.

The chain joins TRBV2 to TRBJ2-5, with 7 bases identical to TRBD1. V was clipped by 4 bases and J by 1 base; unmatched bases: 3. The CDR3 loop spans 14 amino acids. CDR1 and CDR2 from the germline V gene are SNHLY and FYNNEI. Here the CDR3 reads CASSVRDSQETQYF. In DNA form, the CDR3 reads TGTGCCAGCAGTGTCCGGGACAGCCAAGAGACCCAGTACTTC.